Listed here are 22 T cell receptor beta chains from one sample, sequenced in a study of T cell repertoires in cytomegalovirus infection. TCRdb redid the calling of the reads with MiXCR, one entry per CDR3 protein. This sample has hundreds of thousands of distinct CDR3 sequences, with less than 40% found just once. Antigens for these TCRs are unknown. The sample in question was cultured CD8+ T cells from PBMCs, obtained from culture after CMV antigen stimulation. The source of these receptors is a human donor in good health (CMV status not recorded). Some clones in this sample may be carry-over from other donors' samples.

The rearrangement links TRBV12-3 or TRBV12-4 to TRBJ1-2; 8 nucleotides match TRBD1. V was clipped by 6 bases and J by 6 bases; unmatched bases: 6. The CDR3 contains 13 residues. CDR3 protein: CASSTTGAHGYTF. In DNA form, the CDR3 reads TGTGCCAGCAGCACGACAGGGGCACATGGCTACACCTTC.

This chain connects TRBV4-1 to TRBJ1-1; TRBD1 matches 7 bases. CDR1 and CDR2 from the germline V gene are MGHRA and YSYEKL. Trimming cost V 1 base and J 3 bases; bases outside gene matches: 8. The CDR3 runs 16 residues. The CDR3 DNA reads as TGCGCCAGCAGCCAAGTTGTGACAGGGAGGCACACTGAAGCTTTCTTT. It specifies CASSQVVTGRHTEAFF.

The rearrangement uses TRBV6-2 or TRBV6-3 and TRBJ1-6; no clear D gene. Germline V lookup: CDR1 MNHEY, CDR2 SVGEGT. The CDR3 has 14 residues. V dropped 7 bases and J dropped 8 bases, with 15 bases sitting between them. The CDR3 protein is CASILGFGDSPLHF. The DNA of the CDR3 is TGTGCCAGCATCCTGGGATTTGGGGATTCACCCCTCCACTTT.

This chain joins TRBV6-5 and TRBJ1-2; 8 nucleotides match TRBD1. J was trimmed by 7 bases and V by 5 bases; bases with no gene match: 12. Germline loops: CDR1 MNHEY, CDR2 SVGAGI. CDR3 size: 15 residues. The CDR3 sequence: CASSNDRTGWGGYTF. CDR3 nucleotides: TGTGCCAGCAGTAACGATCGGACAGGGTGGGGTGGCTACACCTTC.

This chain uses TRBV19 with TRBJ2-3; D might be TRBD1 (5 bases). Looked up from germline, CDR1 is LNHDA and CDR2 is SQIVND (reference sequence). The length of the CDR3 is 18 residues. The ends were cut back, 6 bases at V and 5 bases at J, with 27 bases in the middle. DNA of the CDR3: TGTGCCAGTAGCGCGTTAACCTTGGGGCAGGGCGACGGAGATACGCAGTATTTT. Translating it yields CASSALTLGQGDGDTQYF.

At least ten counts were recorded for this clonotype. CDR3 sequence reads: CASSPPTGLPMSYEQYF. In DNA form, the CDR3 reads TGTGCCAGCAGCCCCCCGACGGGACTTCCTATGTCCTACGAGCAGTACTTC. The gene calls are TRBV7-2 and TRBJ2-7; a weak D match, TRBD2 (6 bases). The CDR3 sequence is 17 residues long. With 5 bases removed from V and 1 base from J, the gap between germline ends came to 21 bases. Germline CDR1 is SGHTA and CDR2 is FQGNSA.

The V call is TRBV19, the J call TRBJ2-5; TRBD2 matches at 9 bases. Germline V gene sequence: CDR1 LNHDA, CDR2 SQIVND (reference sequence). The junction had 18 bases not matched to a gene; V was cut back by 5 bases and J by 5 bases. CDR3 length: 18 residues. For the CDR3, the DNA is TGTGCCAGTAGTCTTCGAGTAGCGGGGGCGGGAGATTGGGAGACCCAGTACTTC. Translated, it gives CASSLRVAGAGDWETQYF. Complete variable domain (other parts from reference TRBV19 and TRBJ2-5): DGGITQSPKYLFRKEGQNVTLSCEQNLNHDAMYWYRQDPGQGLRLIYYSQIVNDFQKGDIAEGYSVSREKKESFPLTVTSAQKNPTAFYLCASSLRVAGAGDWETQYFGPGTRLLVL.

This clonotype has at least ten counts. The V gene is TRBV7-2, the J gene TRBJ1-4; D ambiguous. V dropped 3 bases and J dropped 10 bases, with 15 bases sitting between them. Germline-derived CDR1 and CDR2 are SGHTA and FQGNSA. This CDR3 comprises 14 residues. CDR3 DNA: TGTGCCAGCAGCTTCGTAGGGTCAGGAGTAAAACTGTTTTTT. It codes for CASSFVGSGVKLFF.

The J gene is TRBJ2-1, the V gene TRBV4-1; no definite D call. Germline-derived CDR1 and CDR2 are MGHRA and YSYEKL. This CDR3 region has 16 residues. V was shortened by 0 bases and J by 4 bases, with 13 bases between the two germline ends. CDR3 nucleotide sequence: TGCGCCAGCAGCCAAGAGTGGGTAGGGTATTACAATGAGCAGTTCTTC. This gives the protein CASSQEWVGYYNEQFF.

V and J are TRBV18 and TRBJ2-1; maybe TRBD2 (6 bases). V was shortened by 4 bases and J by 0 bases, with 13 bases between the two germline ends. Germline values: CDR1 KGHSH, CDR2 LQKENI. The CDR3 has 16 amino acids. This CDR3 is CASSLLADFSYNEQFF. The CDR3 nucleotides read TGTGCCAGCTCACTATTAGCGGACTTCTCCTACAATGAGCAGTTCTTC.

This clonotype has just a few counts. V is TRBV5-4 and J is TRBJ2-7; TRBD1 is a possible D gene (6 bases). Germline assignment: CDR1 SGHNT and CDR2 YYREEE (reference sequence). The ends were cut back, 0 bases at V and 3 bases at J, with 16 bases in the middle. The CDR3 covers 16 residues. CDR3 nucleotides: TGTGCCAGCAGCTTGGATTGGGGCAGGGGCCTCTACGAGCAGTACTTC. As protein: CASSLDWGRGLYEQYF.

This clonotype was seen at least ten times. The chain has TRBV7-2 and TRBJ2-1, with a weak D call TRBD2 (5 bases). Germline V gene sequence: CDR1 SGHTA, CDR2 FQGNSA. There are 15 residues in the CDR3. V dropped 6 bases and J dropped 4 bases, with 16 bases sitting between them. This CDR3 is CASRPRGLDYNEQFF. CDR3 nucleotide sequence: TGTGCCAGCAGGCCCCGCGGGCTAGATTACAATGAGCAGTTCTTC. Full variable domain (remainder filled in from reference TRBV7-2 and TRBJ2-1): GAGVSQSPSNKVTEKGKDVELRCDPISGHTALYWYRQSLGQGLEFLIYFQGNSAPDKSGLPSDRFSAERTGGSVSTLTIQRTQQEDSAVYLCASRPRGLDYNEQFFGPGTRLTVL.

This clonotype was seen a handful of times. V gene TRBV15 combines with J gene TRBJ2-1; D unresolved. Trimming cost V 0 bases and J 2 bases, with 11 bases left between them. This CDR3 contains 16 residues. Germline V gene lookup returns CDR1 LNHNV and CDR2 YYDKDF (reference sequence). The CDR3 region is CATSRDDGFAYNEQFF. The CDR3 bases are TGTGCCACCAGCAGAGATGATGGGTTCGCCTACAATGAGCAGTTCTTC.

This clonotype appeared many times. This chain links TRBV5-6 with TRBJ1-5; D ambiguous. Germline V gene sequence: CDR1 SGHDT, CDR2 YYEEEE. V lost 5 bases and J lost 5, with 8 bases in between. The CDR3 contains 12 residues. The CDR3 bases are TGTGCCAGCAGTCTTTCCCATCAGCCCCAGCATTTT. Its protein is CASSLSHQPQHF.

This rearrangement joins TRBV7-4 to TRBJ1-1; unclear D gene. Trimming took off 7 bases at V and 0 bases at J, with 9 bases between the two ends. The CDR3 consists of 13 residues. CDR1 SGHVT and CDR2 SQSDAQ come from the germline V gene. Here the CDR3 reads CASNSGLNTEAFF. Here the CDR3 DNA reads TGTGCCAGCAACAGTGGGTTGAACACTGAAGCTTTCTTT. Together with reference TRBV7-4 and TRBJ1-1, the CDR3 gives the full variable domain: GAGVSQSPRYKVAKRGRDVALRCDSISGHVTLYWYRQTLGQGSEVLTYSQSDAQRDKSGRPSGRFSAERPERSVSTLKIQRTEQGDSAVYLCASNSGLNTEAFFGQGTRLTVV.

V usage is TRBV11-2 and J usage is TRBJ1-2; perhaps TRBD1 as D (5 bases). There are 12 residues in the CDR3. The ends were cut back, 7 bases at V and 5 bases at J, with 11 bases in the middle. The germline V gene encodes CDR1 SGHAT and CDR2 FQNNGV. The CDR3 here is CASTREGYGYTF. CDR3 nucleotide sequence: TGTGCCAGCACCCGGGAGGGGTATGGCTACACCTTC. The full variable domain, completed using reference TRBV11-2 and TRBJ1-2, is EAGVAQSPRYKIIEKRQSVAFWCNPISGHATLYWYQQILGQGPKLLIQFQNNGVVDDSQLPKDRFSAERLKGVDSTLKIQPAKLEDSAVYLCASTREGYGYTFGSGTRLTVV.

This chain links TRBV5-1 with TRBJ2-7; 7 bases fit TRBD2. Germline values: CDR1 SGHRS, CDR2 YFSETQ. The trim removed 7 bases at V and 3 bases at J, leaving 13 bases unmatched. The CDR3 spans 15 residues. The CDR3 sequence: CASGTTPSPFYEQYV. CDR3 in DNA: TGCGCCAGCGGGACTACCCCTTCACCGTTCTACGAGCAGTACGTC.

The chain recombines TRBV19 with TRBJ2-7, with 7 bases aligning to TRBD1. Trimming took 10 bases from V and 6 from J; bases not matched to a gene: 18. Germline loops: CDR1 LNHDA, CDR2 SQIVND (reference sequence). The CDR3 spans 15 residues. CDR3 nucleotide sequence: TGTGCCAACAGGGGAGAGGGGCATTGGTCGGCCGAGCAGTACTTC. This sequence encodes CANRGEGHWSAEQYF.

For this clonotype: This may be a read error: a much more frequent sequence differs by one nucleotide. This chain uses TRBV12-3 or TRBV12-4 with TRBJ1-1; D uncertain. The CDR3 sequence is 14 residues long. V shed 3 bases and J shed 1 base, with 9 bases lying between them. This CDR3 reads CASSLAEKNTEAFF. CDR3 sequence (DNA): TGTGCCAGCAGTTTGGCAGAGAAGAACACTGAAGCTTTCTTT.

The V and J genes are TRBV7-9 and TRBJ2-7, with D perhaps matching TRBD1 (5 bases). Trimming stripped 0 bases from V and 0 bases from J, with 18 bases between. CDR1 and CDR2 (germline): SEHNR, FQNEAQ (reference sequence). The CDR3 length is 18 residues. The CDR3 loop is CASSLAGLNSGSSYEQYV. In DNA, the CDR3 is TGTGCCAGCAGCTTAGCGGGGCTCAACTCCGGGTCCTCCTACGAGCAGTACGTC.

This clonotype was seen a handful of times. The J gene is TRBJ2-3, the V gene TRBV27, with TRBD2 identical over 10 bases. Germline CDR1 MNHEY, CDR2 SMNVEV (reference sequence). The CDR3 consists of 15 residues. Trimming at V came to 7 bases and at J to 7 bases, leaving 11 bases not matched to a gene. As DNA, the CDR3 is TGTGCCAGCACTCCTAGCGGGGGCCCCGTGCATACGCAGTATTTT. It codes for CASTPSGGPVHTQYF.

This clonotype has a single count. The chain recombines TRBV28 with TRBJ1-1, with D possibly TRBD1 on 5 matching bases. This CDR3 is 14 amino acids long. Trimming stripped 5 bases from V and 3 bases from J, with 13 bases between. Looked up from germline, CDR1 is MDHEN and CDR2 is SYDVKM. CDR3 region: CASSGAGDHTEAFF. As DNA, the CDR3 is TGTGCCAGCAGTGGGGCCGGAGATCACACTGAAGCTTTCTTT. Combining the CDR3 with reference TRBV28 and TRBJ1-1 gives the whole variable domain DVKVTQSSRYLVKRTGEKVFLECVQDMDHENMFWYRQDPGLGLRLIYFSYDVKMKEKGDIPEGYSVSREKKERFSLILESASTNQTSMYLCASSGAGDHTEAFFGQGTRLTVV.